Presented here are 26 T cell receptor beta chains from one specimen sequenced in a study of T cell responses to AZD1222 COVID-19 vaccine. Assay used: immunoSEQ multiplex PCR; TCRdb lists only in-frame clones, some missing. The sample contains some 24,000 clones, 70% to 90% of which appear only once. The input for sequencing was peripheral blood, taken 28 days after the second AZD1222 dose. The receptors were gathered from an adult who received the AZD1222 COVID-19 vaccine.

This chain connects TRBV5-6 to TRBJ1-3; tentatively, D is TRBD1 (5 bases). This CDR3 is 16 amino acids long. CDR1 is SGHDT, CDR2 YYEEEE, per germline. Trimming took 4 bases from V and 0 from J, leaving 14 bases between them. The CDR3 DNA sequence: TGTGCCAGCAGCCGGCGGGACGCCTACTCTGGAAACACCATATATTTT. It specifies CASSRRDAYSGNTIYF.

The V and J genes are TRBV20-1 and TRBJ1-2, with 10 bases matching TRBD1. The CDR3 extends over 14 amino acids. The germline V gene encodes CDR1 DFQATT and CDR2 SNEGSKA (reference sequence). Trimming removed 3 bases from V and 4 bases from J; junction bases left unmatched: 5. For the CDR3, the DNA is TGCAGTGCTAGTGACAGGGGGCGTTTCTATGGCTACACCTTC. It encodes CSASDRGRFYGYTF.

The chain has TRBV5-4 and TRBJ2-7; unclear D gene. The CDR3 consists of 14 residues. V gave up 0 bases and J gave up 2 bases, with 9 bases separating them. Germline V CDR1 and CDR2: SGHNT, YYREEE (reference sequence). The CDR3: CASSLDGGTYEQYF. The CDR3 DNA follows: TGTGCCAGCAGCTTGGATGGCGGAACCTACGAGCAGTACTTC.

The V and J genes are TRBV4-2 and TRBJ1-1; D remains unclear. CDR1 is LGHNA and CDR2 is YNFKEQ in the germline V gene. Trimming left V 0 bases short and J 7 bases short, with 12 bases between. This CDR3 is built from 14 residues. Written as DNA, the CDR3 is TGTGCCAGCAGCCAAGATTGGGGAACCTATGAAGCTTTCTTT. It is translated as CASSQDWGTYEAFF.

J is TRBJ2-7 and V is TRBV19; D uncertain. This CDR3 is 15 amino acids long. V gave up 3 bases and J gave up 0 bases, with 12 bases separating them. Germline lookup yields CDR1 LNHDA and CDR2 SQIVND (reference sequence). CDR3 residues: CASSIGEGYSYEQYF. In nucleotides, the CDR3 is TGTGCCAGTAGTATTGGGGAAGGTTACTCCTACGAGCAGTACTTC.

The chain employs TRBV27 and TRBJ2-1; TRBD1 might be the D (5 bases). The CDR3 contains 13 residues. Trimming pared 6 bases from V and 10 bases from J, leaving 16 bases between. The V gene's germline CDR1 is MNHEY and CDR2 SMNVEV (reference sequence). CDR3 coding DNA: TGTGCCAGCAGACTCAATTGGGCAGGGGAGCAGTTCTTC. Its protein is CASRLNWAGEQFF.

The chain employs TRBV18 and TRBJ2-3; 11 nucleotides agree with TRBD2. V was pared by 3 bases and J by 4 bases, with 3 bases of the junction left unmatched. This CDR3 contains 15 residues. CDR1 and CDR2 from the germline V gene are KGHSH and LQKENI. This chain's CDR3 is CASSPLAGGADTQYF. The CDR3 nucleotides are TGTGCCAGCTCACCTTTAGCGGGAGGGGCAGATACGCAGTATTTT.

The table lists this clone with a few counts. V gene TRBV10-1 combines with J gene TRBJ2-3, with 7 nucleotides matching TRBD2. Per germline, CDR1 WNHNN and CDR2 SYGVQD (reference sequence). This CDR3 comprises 13 residues. Trimming took 0 bases from V and 6 from J; bases not matched to a gene: 0. CDR3 DNA: TGCGCCAGCAGTGAGTCCGGGAGGGATACGCAGTATTTT. Its translation is CASSESGRDTQYF.

This chain joins TRBV14 and TRBJ2-7; 7 positions agree with TRBD1. Germline CDR1 and CDR2: SGHDN and FVKESK. The CDR3 loop spans 16 amino acids. V gave up 0 bases and J gave up 1 base; unmatched junction bases: 6. The CDR3 DNA follows: TGTGCCAGCAGCCAAGAAGGGGACAGTATGTCCTACGAGCAGTACTTC. This sequence encodes CASSQEGDSMSYEQYF.

This chain joins TRBV24-1 and TRBJ2-2; D gene ambiguous. Trimming removed 7 bases from V and 5 bases from J, with 13 bases in between. The CDR3 covers 14 residues. Germline V CDR1 and CDR2: KGHDR, SFDVKD. This CDR3 is CATSPITQTGELFF. The CDR3 nucleotides are TGTGCCACCAGCCCCATAACACAGACCGGGGAGCTGTTTTTT.

The genes are TRBV5-1 and TRBJ2-1, with 7 bases fitting TRBD2. J gave up 8 bases and V 4 bases, and 6 bases lay outside the gene matches. The length of the CDR3 is 13 residues. The germline gives CDR1 SGHRS, CDR2 YFSETQ. CDR3: CASSPGLLDEQFF. CDR3 nucleotide sequence: TGCGCCAGCAGCCCGGGACTATTGGATGAGCAGTTCTTC.

This chain links TRBV5-4 with TRBJ2-7; 10 bases fit TRBD1. V was pared by 4 bases and J by 2 bases, with 3 bases of the junction left unmatched. This CDR3 has 14 residues. Germline assignment: CDR1 SGHNT and CDR2 YYREEE (reference sequence). CDR3 in amino acids: CASSVGQGAYEQYF. The CDR3 DNA sequence: TGTGCCAGCAGCGTCGGACAGGGGGCCTACGAGCAGTACTTC. Full variable domain (missing parts from reference TRBV5-4 and TRBJ2-7): ETGVTQSPTHLIKTRGQQVTLRCSSQSGHNTVSWYQQALGQGPQFIFQYYREEENGRGNFPPRFSGLQFPNYSSELNVNALELDDSALYLCASSVGQGAYEQYFGPGTRLTVT.

The rearrangement uses TRBV7-2 and TRBJ1-5, with D maybe TRBD1 (5 bases). CDR3 length equals 16 residues. Germline V gene data show CDR1 as SGHTA and CDR2 as FQGNSA. The ends were cut back, 2 bases at V and 4 bases at J, with 15 bases in the middle. The CDR3 sequence is CASSLFGQGGNQPQHF. Here the CDR3 DNA reads TGTGCCAGCAGCTTATTTGGGCAGGGTGGAAATCAGCCCCAGCATTTT.

The gene calls are TRBV5-8 and TRBJ2-7; D might be TRBD1 (5 bases). Germline V gene lookup returns CDR1 SGHTS and CDR2 YDEGEE. The ends were cut back, 1 base at V and 1 base at J, with 9 bases in the middle. The CDR3 has 14 amino acids. This chain's CDR3 is CASSLLQGSYEQYF. CDR3 DNA: TGTGCCAGCAGCTTGCTCCAGGGTTCCTACGAGCAGTACTTC.

The genes are TRBV28 and TRBJ2-1; 9 nucleotides align to TRBD2. Per the germline V gene, CDR1 is MDHEN and CDR2 is SYDVKM. The CDR3 covers 12 residues. The J segment lost 9 bases and the V segment lost 6 bases, leaving 3 bases of the junction unmatched. This CDR3 is CASSLAGAEQFF. Here the CDR3 DNA reads TGTGCCAGCAGCTTAGCGGGAGCTGAGCAGTTCTTC.

The chain links TRBV7-3 to TRBJ2-7; the D is unclear. Germline CDR1 SGHTA, CDR2 FQGTGA. CDR3 length: 16 residues. The V and J ends lost 3 bases and 5 bases respectively, with 20 bases between them. As DNA, the CDR3 is TGTGCCAGCAGCTTGGACCGAAACCTACCTGGGGACGAGCAGTACTTC. Its translation is CASSLDRNLPGDEQYF.

The chain uses TRBV7-3 and TRBJ2-2, with 8 positions matching TRBD1. The CDR3 runs 16 residues. Germline V gene lookup returns CDR1 SGHTA and CDR2 FQGTGA. With V trimmed by 4 bases and J by 1 base, 5 bases remained unmatched. CDR3 in amino acids: CASSSLDRGNTGELFF. The CDR3 DNA sequence: TGTGCCAGCAGCTCCCTCGACAGGGGGAACACCGGGGAGCTGTTTTTT.

This chain connects TRBV29-1 to TRBJ2-3, with TRBD1 matching 9 bases. Trimming took 6 bases from V and 1 from J; bases not matched to a gene: 5. CDR1 is SQVTM, CDR2 ANQGSEA, per germline. The CDR3 is 14 residues long. For the CDR3, the DNA is TGCAGCGTCTCCTGGACAGGGGGCACAGATACGCAGTATTTT. It encodes CSVSWTGGTDTQYF.

V and J are TRBV3-1 (or the pseudogene TRBV3-2) and TRBJ2-2; D not certain. Trimming stripped 5 bases from V and 5 bases from J, with 9 bases between. There are 13 residues in the CDR3. In germline, CDR1 is LGHDT, CDR2 YNNKEL (reference sequence). CDR3 sequence (DNA): TGTGCCAGCAGCTCCCCTTATACCGGGGAGCTGTTTTTT. It is translated as CASSSPYTGELFF.

This clone came up once. The chain is built from TRBV18 and TRBJ1-1; D perhaps matches TRBD1 (5 bases). CDR1 is KGHSH and CDR2 is LQKENI in the germline V gene. The CDR3 consists of 11 residues. V lost 4 bases to trimming and J lost 7 bases, with 7 bases between them. In DNA, the CDR3 is TGTGCCAGCTCACTGGGGCTTGAAGCTTTCTTT. Translation gives CASSLGLEAFF.

V usage is TRBV18 and J usage is TRBJ1-2, with 7 bases identical to TRBD1. Unmatched junction bases numbered 10, after V lost 5 bases and J lost 4 bases. From germline, CDR1 is KGHSH and CDR2 LQKENI. This CDR3 has 15 amino acids. CDR3 loop: CASSEPGQSTYGYTF. The CDR3 DNA is TGTGCCAGCTCAGAGCCGGGACAGTCGACCTATGGCTACACCTTC. Drawing the rest from reference TRBV18 and TRBJ1-2, the complete variable domain is NAGVMQNPRHLVRRRGQEARLRCSPMKGHSHVYWYRQLPEEGLKFMVYLQKENIIDESGMPKERFSAEFPKEGPSILRIQQVVRGDSAAYFCASSEPGQSTYGYTFGSGTRLTVV.

J is TRBJ2-3 and V is TRBV5-1; D not resolved. The CDR3 runs 13 residues. CDR1 and CDR2 (germline): SGHRS, YFSETQ. Trimming left V 0 bases short and J 6 bases short, with 8 bases between. The CDR3 nucleotides are TGCGCCAGCAGCTTGGCCGAAGGGGATACGCAGTATTTT. It encodes CASSLAEGDTQYF. Using reference TRBV5-1 and TRBJ2-3 for the parts outside the CDR3, the full variable domain is KAGVTQTPRYLIKTRGQQVTLSCSPISGHRSVSWYQQTPGQGLQFLFEYFSETQRNKGNFPGRFSGRQFSNSRSEMNVSTLELGDSALYLCASSLAEGDTQYFGPGTRLTVL.

The chain links TRBV7-8 to TRBJ2-1; D remains ambiguous. The CDR3 is made up of 12 amino acids. V was cut by 5 bases and J by 15 bases, with 17 bases left in between. Germline values: CDR1 SGHVS, CDR2 FQNEAQ. The CDR3 spells CASSPGSRQRFF. The CDR3 DNA reads as TGTGCCAGCAGCCCCGGGTCCAGGCAAAGGTTCTTC.

V gene TRBV9 combines with J gene TRBJ1-6; D call uncertain. The V gene lost 4 bases and the J gene lost 7 bases, with 12 bases spanning the gap. Germline CDR1 SGDLS, CDR2 YYNGEE. CDR3 size: 14 residues. CDR3 protein: CASSPRVLNSPLHF. Here the CDR3 DNA reads TGTGCCAGCAGCCCCCGGGTCCTAAATTCACCCCTCCACTTT.

This chain connects TRBV6-5 to TRBJ1-2; a weak D match, TRBD1 (6 bases). Between the trimmed V and J ends, which lost 5 bases and 6 bases, there was a span of 13 bases. The V gene's germline CDR1 is MNHEY and CDR2 SVGAGI. This CDR3 comprises 13 residues. For the CDR3, the DNA is TGTGCCAGCAGTCGACAGGTAGGGGATGGCTACACCTTC. Its protein is CASSRQVGDGYTF.

The chain joins TRBV21-1 to TRBJ1-1; TRBD1 reflects the table's D call only, with no check against the DNA. TRBV21-1 is described as a pseudogene. This CDR3 region has 18 residues. The chain's CDR3 is CASSTTWPVLQMNTEAFF. Here the CDR3 DNA reads TGTGCCAGCAGCACCACCTGGCCTGTTCTCCAGATGAACACTGAAGCTTTCTTT.